This T cell receptor (beta chain) was sequenced for a study of blood T cell repertoires in COVID-19 (dated by TCRdb to between 2020 and 2021). With respect to the entire study: Samples from collaborators originated in the United States, Italy and Spain and spanned both the acute and convalescent phases of COVID-19. The prospective study material was composed of cDNA or gDNA derived from T cells, B-cell-depleted T cells, or PBMCs. The dataset comprised deeply sampled blood TCRbeta repertoires from subjects exposed to, actively infected with, or recovered from COVID-19. The repertoires were made available in a free public database intended to serve as a resource for research on the immune response to SARS-CoV-2. Samples came from the ongoing ImmuneRACE study (first 160 participants) plus 1,254 subjects from 6 global collaborators. The sample metadata nearly always contained a de-identified subject ID, COVID-19 status, age in years and sex. Where HLA class I and class II types were available, the types were taken from metadata supplied by the sample provider, not from assay-based typing. Overall results and qualifications from the work: Clinical and demographic metadata were provided uncurated, with the amount varying by source and participant.

This clone was picked up one time. Its antigen is currently not known. Per-base qualities were not stored, and no clone one base away is much larger. Enrolling through a virtual design, the prospective study's participants ranged in age from roughly 18 to 89 years and lived across about two dozen United States geographic areas. In the prospective study, cohorts were assigned on the basis of participant-reported clinical history obtained from a screening survey and a study questionnaire. For ImmuneRACE Cohort 3, a participant was defined as recovered based on two consecutive negative NP/OP PCR tests, clearance by a healthcare professional, or resolution of symptoms. In the prospective study, whole blood, serum and a nasopharyngeal or oropharyngeal swab were collected from each participant by mobile phlebotomists. Over a 2-month period, participants in the prospective study had the option of providing additional blood draws and questionnaires. Before DNA extraction, prospective study blood samples were shipped either frozen or at room temperature.

The immunoSEQ Assay, a bias-controlled multiplex PCR, was used to amplify TCRbeta CDR3 regions from genomic DNA. In the paper's pipeline: The number of nucleated cells in each sample was estimated by amplification of reference gene primers within the assay. To quantify the absolute abundance of each unique TCRbeta CDR3 rearrangement, sequence reads were collapsed and filtered. For each sample, productive Simpson clonality was calculated by taking the square root of Simpson's diversity index across productive rearrangements. TCRdb's version of the immuneACCESS table is confined to in-frame rearrangements and falls short of the full clone set. An unresolved V gene accounts for under half of the shortfall where checked; the remainder is of unknown origin. The V and J calls and clone size are taken from that table; D and trimming were inferred from the DNA. In this sample the table shows approximately 480,000 clones, roughly nine tenths of which occur a single time. The ten top clones hold 0.7% of the sample.

The specimen sequenced was PBMCs or T cells enriched from blood (not recorded which). The receptor's source is a woman between 18 and 29 years old who had recovered from COVID-19.

The CDR3 protein is CASSRSGGGGETQYF. DNA sequence: TGTGCCAGCAGCCGCTCGGGCGGGGGGGGTGAGACCCAGTACTTC. The chain joins TRBV3-1 (or the pseudogene TRBV3-2) to TRBJ2-5, and 9 bases in between align with TRBD2. Including the terminal cysteine and phenylalanine, the CDR3 comprises 15 residues. CDR3 DNA is the only sequence kept; it has 45 bases, read in frame from the first base. The CDR1 and CDR2 encoded by the germline V gene (reference sequence) are LGHDT and YNNKEL. V and J are trimmed by 4 bases and 5 bases, and the gene matches miss 8 bases of the junction.